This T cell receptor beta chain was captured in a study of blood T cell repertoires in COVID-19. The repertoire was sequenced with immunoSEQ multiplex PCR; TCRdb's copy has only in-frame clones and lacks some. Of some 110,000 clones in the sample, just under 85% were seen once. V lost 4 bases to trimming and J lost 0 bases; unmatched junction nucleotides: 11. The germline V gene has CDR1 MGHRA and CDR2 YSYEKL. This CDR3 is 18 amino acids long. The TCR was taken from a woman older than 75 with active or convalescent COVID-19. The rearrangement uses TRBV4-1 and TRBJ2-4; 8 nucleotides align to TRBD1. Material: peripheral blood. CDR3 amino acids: CASSPLPQGALAKNIQYF. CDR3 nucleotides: TGCGCCAGCAGCCCCTTGCCGCAGGGGGCACTAGCCAAAAACATTCAGTACTTC.